A single TCR beta chain is shown here with its context. The source of the sample is a study of T cells after somatic rescue of genetic block. This table comes from immunoSEQ multiplex PCR, and its TCRdb copy is limited to in-frame clones, with some not included. The sample lists about 70,000 clones; roughly 94% were seen once. This TCR derives from a man aged 40-49 years. The sample consisted of peripheral blood mononuclear cells (PBMCs).

In DNA, the CDR3 is TGTGCCAGCAGTTACCGCCGGACAGGAAACTATGGCTACACCTTC. It specifies CASSYRRTGNYGYTF. The V and J genes are TRBV6-5 and TRBJ1-2; TRBD1 aligns across 7 bases. Germline-derived CDR1 and CDR2 are MNHEY and SVGAGI. The CDR3 is 15 residues long. Germline trimming cut 2 bases from V and 2 bases from J; bases unmatched to any gene: 5.